The entry below describes one T cell receptor beta chain. Antigen unknown. This sample was included in a study of cytomegalovirus exposure and HLA in healthy donors. Study-wide findings and caveats: Exclusion as indistinguishable affected some V segments, including TRBV6-2 and TRBV6-3.

Vbeta (60) and Jbeta (13) primers were used in the PCR. The protocol was immunoSEQ multiplex PCR, while the TCRdb copy is restricted to in-frame clones and leaves out a portion. This table holds 200,000 to 250,000 clones, approximately 85% found once. Germline-derived CDR1 and CDR2 are SEHNR and FQNEAQ (reference sequence). Germline trimming cut 6 bases from V and 8 bases from J; bases unmatched to any gene: 7. The CDR3 consists of 14 residues. The chain recombines TRBV7-9 with TRBJ1-4; 9 positions match TRBD1. The receptor's source is a woman aged 40 to 49 in good health and CMV-seronegative. Source material: PBMCs. Here the CDR3 DNA reads TGTGCCAGCAGTCCAAGGGGGACAGGGGAAAAACTGTTTTTT. This sequence encodes CASSPRGTGEKLFF.